This is a list of T cell receptor beta chains from one sample in a study of blood T cell repertoires in COVID-19. Libraries were prepared by immunoSEQ multiplex PCR; TCRdb keeps only in-frame clonotypes and omits some of them. Counted here are under 400,000 clones, 70% to 90% occurring once; the ten biggest clones make up 1.6%. The sequenced sample consisted of peripheral blood. Receptors were obtained from a woman in her thirties with COVID-19, enrolled during active disease. Each CDR3 is given with its conserved first and last residue. A D gene is named only where the DNA matches it firmly. The listing skips clone size in some rows; elsewhere it reads once, few, many or a size class.

j_call d_call v_call clone_size cdr3_nt cdr3_aa
TRBJ1-1 . TRBV18 . TGTGCCAGCTCACCATGGTCAGAGGGAGGGACTGAAGCTTTCTTT CASSPWSEGGTEAFF
TRBJ1-1 . TRBV27 . TGTGCCAGCATCCCGCTCGGGGGTCTCCCTGAAGCTTTCTTT CASIPLGGLPEAFF
TRBJ2-1 TRBD1 TRBV27 . TGTGCCAGCAGGACAGGGTGGAATGAGCAGTTCTTC CASRTGWNEQFF
TRBJ2-1 . TRBV7-8 . TGTGCCAGCCGCTTCGGGTTATACAATGAGCAGTTCTTC CASRFGLYNEQFF
TRBJ2-1 . TRBV5-6 . TGTGCCAGCAGCTATCCGAGGAAGGAGCACAATGAGCAGTTCTTC CASSYPRKEHNEQFF
TRBJ1-1 . TRBV29-1 . TGCAGCGTTAATATCCCGGGGGGTAGGATCACTGAAGCTTTCTTT CSVNIPGGRITEAFF
TRBJ1-6 . TRBV10-3 . TGTGCCATCAGTGAGTCGAATCCAGGGGACTCACCCCTCCACTTT CAISESNPGDSPLHF
TRBJ1-1 . TRBV6-6 . TGTGCCAGCAGCAGGGTCGGGGGGACTGAAGCTTTCTTT CASSRVGGTEAFF
TRBJ2-5 . TRBV2 . TGTGCCAGCAGTGAACAGGGACTCGCAAGAGAGACCCAGTACTTC CASSEQGLARETQYF
TRBJ2-3 TRBD2 TRBV6-5 few TGTGCCAGCAGTTGGGGACGGGGGGCAGATACGCAGTATTTT CASSWGRGADTQYF